This T cell receptor (beta chain) came from a study of blood T cell repertoires in COVID-19. On the study more broadly: Samples taken during acute and convalescent COVID-19 were collected in the United States, Italy and Spain. T cells, B-cell-depleted T cells, or PBMCs supplied cDNA or gDNA.

The germline gives CDR1 SGHRS, CDR2 YFSETQ. V lost 4 bases, J lost 5 bases, and 2 bases stayed unmatched. The CDR3 has 14 residues. The authors' processing: From reference gene primer amplification, estimates of nucleated cell counts were derived. This table comes from immunoSEQ multiplex PCR, and its TCRdb copy is limited to in-frame clones, with some not included. D and trimming were read from the DNA, whereas the V and J calls and clone size are those reported in that table. The sample includes fewer than 300,000 clones, about 83% of them seen just once. Sequenced material: peripheral blood. This chain links TRBV5-1 with TRBJ2-2; 10 bases fit TRBD2. The clonotype comes from an elderly man with acute or convalescent COVID-19. The CDR3 sequence is CASSPSGSTGELFF. CDR3 bases: TGCGCCAGCAGCCCTAGCGGGAGTACCGGGGAGCTGTTTTTT.